This TCR beta chain comes out of a study of blood T cell repertoires in COVID-19. Study in general: Samples representing acute and convalescent COVID-19 were sourced from the United States, Italy and Spain. The analysed material was cDNA or gDNA that came from T cells, B-cell-depleted T cells, or PBMCs.

Original processing methods: For nucleated cells, counts were estimated from reference gene primer amplification. Generated by immunoSEQ multiplex PCR, the TCRdb table keeps only in-frame clones and is missing some. V and J calls and clone size are as listed in that table; D and trimming were resolved from the DNA. The table shows approximately 240,000 clones, with roughly 80% occurring only once. This clone turned up a few times. Sequencing used peripheral blood. This receptor was obtained from a woman aged 30 to 39 who had recovered from COVID-19.

Here the CDR3 DNA reads TGTGCCAGCAGCCTTTCGAGCGGGAGTATCCACGAGCAGTACTTC. Protein sequence: CASSLSSGSIHEQYF. The chain joins TRBV6-5 to TRBJ2-7; TRBD2 matches 8 bases. Losses at the gene ends were 6 bases for V and 5 bases for J; bases not matched to a gene: 12. CDR1 MNHEY and CDR2 SVGAGI come from the germline V gene. CDR3 length equals 15 residues.